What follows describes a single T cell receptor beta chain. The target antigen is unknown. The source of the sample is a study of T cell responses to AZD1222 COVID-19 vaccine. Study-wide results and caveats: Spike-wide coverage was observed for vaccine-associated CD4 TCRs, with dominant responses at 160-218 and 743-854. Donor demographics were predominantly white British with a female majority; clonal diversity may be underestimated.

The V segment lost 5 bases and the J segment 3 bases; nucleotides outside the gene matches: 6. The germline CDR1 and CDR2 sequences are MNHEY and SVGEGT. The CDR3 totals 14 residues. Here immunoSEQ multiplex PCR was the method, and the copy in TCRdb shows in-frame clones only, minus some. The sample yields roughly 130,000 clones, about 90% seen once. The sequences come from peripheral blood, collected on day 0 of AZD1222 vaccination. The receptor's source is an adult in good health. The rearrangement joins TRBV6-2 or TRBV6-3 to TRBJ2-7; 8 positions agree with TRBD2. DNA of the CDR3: TGTGCCAGCAGTCAAGCGGGGGATTTCTACGAGCAGTACGTC. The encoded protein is CASSQAGDFYEQYV.